One and the same sample provided the 29 T cell receptor beta chains below, sequenced in a study of technical replicates of blood from several donors. Profiled with immunoSEQ multiplex PCR; TCRdb holds only in-frame clones, not every one. The sample lists roughly 7,000 clones, almost 97% seen once, with approximately 7% in the top ten. Sequenced: PBMCs. The receptors originated from a human donor in good health.

The chain links TRBV29-1 to TRBJ2-3; possible D gene TRBD2, 6 bases. There are 14 residues in the CDR3. CDR1 and CDR2 from the germline V gene are SQVTM and ANQGSEA. Trimming took 3 bases from V and 0 from J, leaving 10 bases between them. As DNA, the CDR3 is TGCAGCGTTGAGGGACTCTCAAGCACAGATACGCAGTATTTT. This translates into CSVEGLSSTDTQYF.

The V and J genes are TRBV27 and TRBJ2-1; D gene uncertain. The CDR3 runs 13 residues. Trimming took 0 bases from V and 5 from J, leaving 5 bases between them. Germline V CDR1 and CDR2: MNHEY, SMNVEV (reference sequence). Here the CDR3 DNA reads TGTGCCAGCAGTTTATCAACGGACAATGAGCAGTTCTTC. This gives the protein CASSLSTDNEQFF.

The chain joins TRBV6-1 to TRBJ2-7; TRBD1 matches 7 bases. This CDR3 is built from 14 residues. Germline CDR1 is MNHNS and CDR2 is SASEGT. Unmatched junction bases numbered 9, after V lost 7 bases and J lost 3 bases. The CDR3 reads CASTRDSARYEQYF. In DNA, the CDR3 is TGTGCCAGCACCAGGGACAGCGCTCGCTACGAGCAGTACTTC.

This clone was seen a few times. V gene TRBV28 combines with J gene TRBJ1-2; TRBD1 matches at 9 bases. V gave up 5 bases and J gave up 7 bases; unmatched junction bases: 5. Germline V gene sequence: CDR1 MDHEN, CDR2 SYDVKM. The CDR3 is 13 amino acids. CDR3: CASSTGQGGGYTF. In DNA form, the CDR3 reads TGTGCCAGCAGTACGGGACAGGGCGGTGGCTACACCTTC.

V is TRBV6-4 and J is TRBJ2-3; 10 positions agree with TRBD1. Trimming cost V 2 bases and J 4 bases; bases outside gene matches: 9. The V gene's germline CDR1 is MRHNA and CDR2 SNTAGT. This CDR3 contains 17 residues. The CDR3 loop is CASSDPDRGRNPDTQYF. The CDR3 region has the DNA TGTGCCAGCAGTGACCCCGACAGGGGGCGAAACCCAGATACGCAGTATTTT.

This clone was counted once. J is TRBJ2-5 and V is TRBV27; 8 positions match TRBD1. CDR3 length: 15 amino acids. V lost 9 bases, J lost 4 bases, and 13 bases stayed unmatched. Germline CDR1 reads MNHEY; CDR2 reads SMNVEV (reference sequence). The CDR3 nucleotides read TGTGCCAGTCAATCTCAGGGGGCGCGGGGAGAGACCCAGTACTTC. Protein: CASQSQGARGETQYF.

The chain couples TRBV6-4 to TRBJ2-5; weak D call: TRBD1 (5 bases). Germline CDR1 and CDR2: MRHNA and SNTAGT. Trimming pared 7 bases from V and 1 base from J, leaving 13 bases between. The CDR3 has 14 residues. The DNA of the CDR3 is TGTGCCAGCATCTTAGGCCAGGGCCAAGAGACCCAGTACTTC. It encodes CASILGQGQETQYF.

V usage is TRBV27 and J usage is TRBJ2-5, with a tentative D call TRBD2 (6 bases). The J call is doubtful: the DNA matches TRBJ2-7 better. Germline-derived CDR1 and CDR2 are MNHEY and SMNVEV (reference sequence). CDR3 size: 18 residues. Here the CDR3 reads CASSSARDFPRSSYEQYF. Written as DNA, the CDR3 is TGTGCCAGCAGTTCCGCTCGGGACTTCCCGAGAAGCTCCTACGAGCAGTACTTC.

The chain joins TRBV7-3 to TRBJ1-1, with 7 bases matching TRBD1. The V gene end was trimmed by 6 bases and the J gene end by 4 bases; junction bases not matched to a gene: 5. CDR1 is SGHTA and CDR2 is FQGTGA in the germline V gene. This CDR3 contains 13 residues. The CDR3 nucleotides read TGTGCCAGCAGTAGACAGGGAGGCACTGAAGCTTTCTTT. Translation: CASSRQGGTEAFF.

This rearrangement joins TRBV2 to TRBJ1-1; the match to TRBD1 covers 8 bases. CDR1 is SNHLY and CDR2 is FYNNEI in the germline V gene. CDR3 size: 13 residues. V gave up 10 bases and J gave up 2 bases; unmatched junction bases: 6. CDR3 sequence reads: CANRDRINTEAFF. DNA of the CDR3: TGTGCCAACCGGGACAGGATAAACACTGAAGCTTTCTTT.

The CDR3 region has the DNA TGCGCCAGCAGCTTGGGATCGGGTAAACAAACCTACGAGCAGTACTTC. Protein: CASSLGSGKQTYEQYF. The chain joins TRBV5-1 to TRBJ2-7; D is unresolved. The CDR3 has 16 residues. Germline CDR1 reads SGHRS; CDR2 reads YFSETQ. V was pared by 0 bases and J by 2 bases, with 15 bases between.

This CDR3 reads CASSEWAGLSYNEQFF. CDR3 coding DNA: TGCGCCAGCAGTGAGTGGGCAGGCCTCTCCTACAATGAGCAGTTCTTC. This chain uses TRBV10-2 with TRBJ2-1, with D unresolved. Germline CDR1 is WSHSY and CDR2 is SAAADI. Trimming pared 1 base from V and 0 bases from J, leaving 10 bases between. CDR3 length: 16 residues.

The chain has TRBV5-6 and TRBJ1-2; tentatively, D is TRBD1 (5 bases). V shed 2 bases and J shed 7 bases, with 9 bases lying between them. The length of the CDR3 is 12 residues. Germline V gene data show CDR1 as SGHDT and CDR2 as YYEEEE. DNA of the CDR3: TGTGCCAGCAGCTTACAGGATTTTGGCTACACCTTC. Translating gives CASSLQDFGYTF.

The chain recombines TRBV6-6 with TRBJ2-2, with D tentatively TRBD1 (5 bases). The V and J ends lost 8 bases and 7 bases respectively, with 14 bases between them. The CDR3 totals 13 residues. Per the germline V gene, CDR1 is MNHNY and CDR2 is SVGAGI (reference sequence). CDR3 region: CASQSRTSGELFF. CDR3 DNA: TGTGCCAGCCAAAGCCGGACAAGCGGGGAGCTGTTTTTT.

The chain has TRBV5-1 and TRBJ2-7; tentative D call: TRBD2 (6 bases). The CDR3 is made up of 14 amino acids. CDR1 and CDR2 from the germline V gene are SGHRS and YFSETQ. V lost 0 bases and J lost 5, with 12 bases in between. The CDR3 reads CASSLGGEVHEQYF. The CDR3 coding sequence is TGCGCCAGCAGCTTGGGGGGGGAAGTCCACGAGCAGTACTTC.

This clone was seen just once. In DNA, the CDR3 is TGTGCCAGCAGTGAAAACAGGGGAGATCAGCCCCAGCATTTT. Translation: CASSENRGDQPQHF. The rearrangement joins TRBV6-1 to TRBJ1-5, with 7 nucleotides matching TRBD1. This CDR3 has 14 amino acids. Germline trimming cut 2 bases from V and 5 bases from J; bases unmatched to any gene: 3. Germline values: CDR1 MNHNS, CDR2 SASEGT.

This chain uses TRBV5-1 with TRBJ2-2; TRBD2 agrees at 9 bases. CDR1 is SGHRS, CDR2 YFSETQ, per germline. CDR3 length: 16 residues. The junction had 8 bases not matched to a gene; V was cut back by 4 bases and J by 4 bases. CDR3 DNA sequence: TGCGCCAGCAGCACCACTAGCGGGTTAAGCACCGGGGAGCTGTTTTTT. This codes for CASSTTSGLSTGELFF.

The chain combines TRBV4-1 with TRBJ2-7, with 8 bases lining up with TRBD2. The ends lost 3 bases at V and 2 bases at J; junction bases unmatched: 9. Germline CDR1 and CDR2: MGHRA and YSYEKL. CDR3 length: 16 amino acids. CDR3 sequence: CASSHSAGGSTYEQYF. The CDR3 nucleotides read TGCGCCAGCAGCCACTCGGCGGGAGGCTCGACCTACGAGCAGTACTTC.

The V and J genes are TRBV21-1 and TRBJ1-2; the DNA was not compared with TRBD1, the D call given in the table. TRBV21-1 is flagged as a pseudogene. CDR3 length: 13 residues. DNA for the CDR3: TGTGCCAGGGGGGCAAAGCCCTCCTATGGCTACACCTTC. Amino acid sequence: CARGAKPSYGYTF.

The V and J genes are TRBV6-5 and TRBJ1-1; D is undetermined. Germline lookup yields CDR1 MNHEY and CDR2 SVGAGI. Trimming stripped 1 base from V and 3 bases from J, with 6 bases between. The length of the CDR3 is 13 residues. The CDR3 region is CASSYLAHTEAFF. The CDR3 bases are TGTGCCAGCAGTTACTTGGCCCACACTGAAGCTTTCTTT.

This clone was recorded only once. The CDR3 reads CASSGPLAAPGYNEQFF. The DNA of the CDR3 is TGTGCCAGCAGTGGCCCACTAGCGGCACCTGGCTACAATGAGCAGTTCTTC. The V and J genes are TRBV27 and TRBJ2-1, with TRBD2 matching over 8 bases. Germline V gene data show CDR1 as MNHEY and CDR2 as SMNVEV (reference sequence). This CDR3 contains 17 residues. The junction had 12 bases not matched to a gene; V was cut back by 5 bases and J by 3 bases.

V gene TRBV6-6 combines with J gene TRBJ2-1; the D gene is possibly TRBD2 (6 bases). V lost 6 bases and J 0 bases, leaving 12 bases between the germline ends. CDR1 and CDR2 from the germline V gene are MNHNY and SVGAGI (reference sequence). The CDR3 is 15 amino acids. CDR3 nucleotides: TGTGCCAGCAGCCCTACTAGCTCCTCCTACAATGAGCAGTTCTTC. It translates to CASSPTSSSYNEQFF.

The chain recombines TRBV18 with TRBJ2-7; TRBD2 aligns across 8 bases. The CDR3 has 17 amino acids. CDR1 and CDR2 from the germline V gene are KGHSH and LQKENI. V lost 0 bases to trimming and J lost 2 bases; unmatched junction nucleotides: 9. In DNA form, the CDR3 reads TGTGCCAGCTCACCACCGATTGCGGGAGGACTAGCCTACGAGCAGTACTTC. Protein sequence: CASSPPIAGGLAYEQYF.

V is TRBV25-1 and J is TRBJ2-5; D perhaps matches TRBD1 (6 bases). The V and J ends lost 4 bases and 1 base respectively, with 10 bases between them. This CDR3 has 14 amino acids. Germline V gene sequence: CDR1 MGHDK, CDR2 SYGVNS. The chain's CDR3 is CASSGRQAQETQYF. The CDR3 nucleotides are TGTGCCAGCAGTGGCAGACAGGCCCAAGAGACCCAGTACTTC.

This CDR3 is CASSRTGEGNTIYF. The CDR3 DNA reads TGTGCCAGCAGCCGAACAGGGGAAGGAAACACCATATATTTT. The chain links TRBV7-9 to TRBJ1-3; 7 bases are shared with TRBD1. The J segment lost 4 bases and the V segment lost 5 bases, leaving 5 bases of the junction unmatched. This CDR3 contains 14 residues. The V gene's germline CDR1 is SEHNR and CDR2 FQNEAQ (reference sequence).

CDR3: CASSLGSGGGPDTQYF. DNA for the CDR3: TGTGCCAGCAGCTTAGGGTCGGGAGGGGGCCCAGATACGCAGTATTTT. The chain uses TRBV7-8 and TRBJ2-3, with D possibly being TRBD2 (8 bases). The V gene's germline CDR1 is SGHVS and CDR2 FQNEAQ. The CDR3 contains 16 residues. The V gene lost 1 base and the J gene lost 4 bases, with 15 bases spanning the gap. Using reference TRBV7-8 and TRBJ2-3 for the parts outside the CDR3, the full variable domain is GAGVSQSPRYKVAKRGQDVALRCDPISGHVSLFWYQQALGQGPEFLTYFQNEAQLDKSGLPSDRFFAERPEGSVSTLKIQRTQQEDSAVYLCASSLGSGGGPDTQYFGPGTRLTVL.

V is TRBV9 and J is TRBJ2-5; maybe TRBD2 (5 bases). This CDR3 has 15 amino acids. CDR1 and CDR2 from the germline V gene are SGDLS and YYNGEE. The V end lost 0 bases, the J end lost 0 bases, and 9 bases lay between the germline ends. In DNA, the CDR3 is TGTGCCAGCAGCGTAGAGGACTTTTACCAAGAGACCCAGTACTTC. The encoded protein is CASSVEDFYQETQYF.

This clone was observed a single time. Here the CDR3 DNA reads TGTGCTAGTGGTTTCGGGATCACCGGGGAGCTGTTTTTT. The encoded protein is CASGFGITGELFF. This chain connects TRBV12-5 to TRBJ2-2; possibly TRBD2 for D (5 bases). CDR1 and CDR2 from the germline V gene are LGHNT and FRNRAP. This CDR3 is built from 13 residues. Trimming shortened V by 3 bases and J by 4 bases, and 6 bases separated the two germline ends.

The J gene is TRBJ1-1, the V gene TRBV15; D is unresolved. The CDR3 contains 15 residues. Germline values: CDR1 LNHNV, CDR2 YYDKDF (reference sequence). Deletions cut 0 bases from V and 0 bases from J, with 8 bases between. CDR3 in amino acids: CATSRDPQMNTEAFF. The CDR3 DNA sequence: TGTGCCACCAGCAGAGATCCCCAGATGAACACTGAAGCTTTCTTT.